The 3 T cell receptor beta chains below come from one sample, sequenced in a study of molecular identifiers for immune sequencing clone quantification. One entry per CDR3 protein, called by TCRdb with MiXCR from the PCR reads. The sample lists 8,000 to 11,000 distinct CDR3 sequences, around a fifth occurring once. Sequenced input: naive CD8+ T cells from blood, with Jurkat cell RNA spiked in. Subset meaning: FACS-sorted CD8+CD4-CCR7+CD45RA+ naive T cells. Receptors originate from a human donor in good health. Some libraries in this study had Jurkat cell RNA spiked in.

This clonotype is judged medium-sized. CDR3 amino acids: CASSQSAGQGYRGNQPQHF. Written as DNA, the CDR3 is TGCGCCAGCAGCCAGTCCGCGGGACAGGGGTATAGGGGCAATCAGCCCCAGCATTTT. This chain joins TRBV4-1 and TRBJ1-5, with 10 bases fitting TRBD1. CDR1 MGHRA and CDR2 YSYEKL come from the germline V gene. The CDR3 spans 19 residues. With 3 bases clipped from V and 2 bases from J, the junction kept 13 bases outside the gene matches.

This clonotype was observed once. Because the CDR3 is missing its conserved closing phenylalanine or tryptophan, this is likely a read error. The chain uses TRBV10-3 and TRBJ2-5; TRBD2 aligns across 9 bases. CDR1 is ENHRY, CDR2 SYGVKD, per germline. The J segment lost 4 bases and the V segment lost 0 bases, leaving 6 bases of the junction unmatched. This CDR3 has 16 residues. The CDR3 loop reads CAISESVGLAPETQYP. CDR3 bases: TGTGCCATCAGTGAGTCTGTCGGACTAGCGCCAGAGACCCAGTACCCC.

In the case of this clonotype: A clone one base away is much larger, so this may be a read error. The chain employs TRBV27 and TRBJ1-1; TRBD1 agrees at 9 bases. Germline CDR1 is MNHEY and CDR2 is SMNVEV (reference sequence). The CDR3 length is 15 residues. J was trimmed by 4 bases and V by 8 bases; bases with no gene match: 11. The DNA for the CDR3 is TGTGCCAGCGGCGAAACAGGGGGCTGGAGCACTGAAGCTTTCTTT. Its translation: CASGETGGWSTEAFF.